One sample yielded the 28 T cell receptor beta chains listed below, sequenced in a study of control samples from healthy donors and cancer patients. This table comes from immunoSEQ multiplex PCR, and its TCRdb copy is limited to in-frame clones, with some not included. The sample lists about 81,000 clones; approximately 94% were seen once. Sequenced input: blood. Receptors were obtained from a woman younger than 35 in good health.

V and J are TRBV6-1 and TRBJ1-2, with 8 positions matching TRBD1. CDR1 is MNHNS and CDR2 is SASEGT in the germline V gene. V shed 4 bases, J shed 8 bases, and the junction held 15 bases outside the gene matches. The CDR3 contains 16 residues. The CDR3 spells CASSGWAGGAPGGYTF. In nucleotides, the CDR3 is TGTGCCAGCAGTGGGTGGGCAGGGGGCGCCCCTGGGGGCTACACCTTC.

The DNA for the CDR3 is TGTGCCAGCAGCTTAGAGACCTCCGGACGGGGCACTGAAGCTTTCTTT. Translating gives CASSLETSGRGTEAFF. The J gene is TRBJ1-1, the V gene TRBV7-8; D remains unclear. This CDR3 comprises 16 residues. Germline V CDR1 and CDR2: SGHVS, FQNEAQ. The V end lost 1 base, the J end lost 4 bases, and 16 bases lay between the germline ends.

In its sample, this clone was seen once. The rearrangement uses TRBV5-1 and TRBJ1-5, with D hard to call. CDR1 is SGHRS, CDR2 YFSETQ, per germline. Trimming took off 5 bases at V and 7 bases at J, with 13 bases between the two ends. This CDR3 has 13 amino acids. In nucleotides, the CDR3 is TGCGCCAGCAGTGAGATTATGGGGCAGCCCCAGCATTTT. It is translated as CASSEIMGQPQHF.

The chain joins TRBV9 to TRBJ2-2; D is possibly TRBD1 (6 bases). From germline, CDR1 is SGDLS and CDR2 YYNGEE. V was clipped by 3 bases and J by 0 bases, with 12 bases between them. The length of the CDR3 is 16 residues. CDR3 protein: CASSGSGDANTGELFF. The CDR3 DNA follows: TGTGCCAGCAGCGGATCAGGGGACGCGAACACCGGGGAGCTGTTTTTT.

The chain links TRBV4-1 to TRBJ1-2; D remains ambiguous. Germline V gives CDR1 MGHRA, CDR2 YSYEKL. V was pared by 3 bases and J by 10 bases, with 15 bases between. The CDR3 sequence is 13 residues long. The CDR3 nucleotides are TGCGCCAGCAGCCACCTCGGCGAGGGAAACTACACCTTC. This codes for CASSHLGEGNYTF.

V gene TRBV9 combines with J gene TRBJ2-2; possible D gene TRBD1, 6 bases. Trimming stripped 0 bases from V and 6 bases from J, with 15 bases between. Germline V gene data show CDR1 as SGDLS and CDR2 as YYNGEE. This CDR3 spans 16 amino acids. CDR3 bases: TGTGCCAGCAGCGTAGTTCAGGGGAGTATGGCCGGGGAGCTGTTTTTT. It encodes CASSVVQGSMAGELFF.

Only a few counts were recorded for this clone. The CDR3 nucleotides are TGTGCCAGCAGCCTAACCTTGACAGACCTCTATGGCTACACCTTC. Translation: CASSLTLTDLYGYTF. This chain connects TRBV7-8 to TRBJ1-2; possible D gene TRBD1, 5 bases. The CDR3 runs to 15 residues. Germline values: CDR1 SGHVS, CDR2 FQNEAQ. Deletions cut 5 bases from V and 4 bases from J, with 17 bases between.

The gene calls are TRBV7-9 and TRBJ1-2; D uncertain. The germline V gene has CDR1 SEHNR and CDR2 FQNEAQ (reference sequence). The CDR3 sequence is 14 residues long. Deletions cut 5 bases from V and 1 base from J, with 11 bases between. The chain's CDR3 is CASSIGTVNYGYTF. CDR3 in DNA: TGTGCCAGCAGCATAGGCACAGTTAACTATGGCTACACCTTC.

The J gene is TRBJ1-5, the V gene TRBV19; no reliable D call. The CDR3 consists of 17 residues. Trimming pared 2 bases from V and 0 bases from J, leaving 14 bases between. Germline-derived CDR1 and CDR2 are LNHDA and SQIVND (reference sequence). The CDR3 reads CASSITPDPFSNQPQHF. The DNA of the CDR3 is TGTGCCAGTAGTATAACGCCAGATCCTTTTAGCAATCAGCCCCAGCATTTT.

The CDR3 nucleotides read TGCAGTGCTACTGATAGCGGGAGATTCTCAGATACGCAGTATTTT. Translated, it gives CSATDSGRFSDTQYF. V and J are TRBV20-1 and TRBJ2-3; 9 bases align to TRBD2. The ends lost 4 bases at V and 4 bases at J; junction bases unmatched: 9. CDR1 is DFQATT, CDR2 SNEGSKA, per germline (reference sequence). This CDR3 is built from 15 residues.

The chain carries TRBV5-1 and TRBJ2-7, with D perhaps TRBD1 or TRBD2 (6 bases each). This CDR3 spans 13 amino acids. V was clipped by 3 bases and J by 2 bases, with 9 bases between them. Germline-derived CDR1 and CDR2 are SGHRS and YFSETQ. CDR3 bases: TGCGCCAGCAGCTCGGGGGACACCTACGAGCAGTACTTC. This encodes CASSSGDTYEQYF.

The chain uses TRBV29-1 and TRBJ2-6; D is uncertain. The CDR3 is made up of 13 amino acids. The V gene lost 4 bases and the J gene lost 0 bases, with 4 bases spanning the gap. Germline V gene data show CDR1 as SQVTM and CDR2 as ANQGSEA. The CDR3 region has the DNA TGCAGCGTTGGGACCTCTGGGGCCAACGTCCTGACTTTC. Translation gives CSVGTSGANVLTF.

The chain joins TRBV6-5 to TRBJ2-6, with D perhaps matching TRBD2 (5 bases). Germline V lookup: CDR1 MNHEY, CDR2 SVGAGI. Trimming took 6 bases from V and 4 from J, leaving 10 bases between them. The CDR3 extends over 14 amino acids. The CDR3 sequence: CASRTLAGANVLTF. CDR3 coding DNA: TGTGCCAGCAGAACCTTAGCGGGGGCCAACGTCCTGACTTTC.

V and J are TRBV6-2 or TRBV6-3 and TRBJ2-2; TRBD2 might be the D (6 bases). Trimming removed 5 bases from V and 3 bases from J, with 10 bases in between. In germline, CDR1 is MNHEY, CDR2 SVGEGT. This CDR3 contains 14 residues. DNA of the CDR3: TGTGCCAGCAGTGCCAGCGGGTACACCGGGGAGCTGTTTTTT. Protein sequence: CASSASGYTGELFF.

This chain's CDR3 is CATKLDPGQPLEKLFF. The CDR3 DNA sequence: TGTGCCACCAAATTAGATCCCGGCCAACCGCTGGAAAAACTGTTTTTT. The V and J genes are TRBV7-9 and TRBJ1-4; no reliable D call. The germline V gene encodes CDR1 SEHNR and CDR2 FQNEAQ (reference sequence). V lost 10 bases and J 8 bases, leaving 26 bases between the germline ends. This CDR3 spans 16 amino acids.

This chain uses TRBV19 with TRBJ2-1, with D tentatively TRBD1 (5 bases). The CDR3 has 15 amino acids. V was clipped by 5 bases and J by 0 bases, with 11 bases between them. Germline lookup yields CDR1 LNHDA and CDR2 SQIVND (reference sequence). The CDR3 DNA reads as TGTGCCAGTAGTCGGCAGGGAAGCTCCTACAATGAGCAGTTCTTC. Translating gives CASSRQGSSYNEQFF.

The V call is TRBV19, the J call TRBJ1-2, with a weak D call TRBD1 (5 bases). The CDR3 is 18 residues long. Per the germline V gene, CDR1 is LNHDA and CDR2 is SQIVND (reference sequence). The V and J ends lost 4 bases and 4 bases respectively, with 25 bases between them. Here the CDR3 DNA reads TGTGCCAGTAGTAGACAGATCGGGCAACGAAAAGGGCGCTATGGCTACACCTTC. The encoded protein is CASSRQIGQRKGRYGYTF.

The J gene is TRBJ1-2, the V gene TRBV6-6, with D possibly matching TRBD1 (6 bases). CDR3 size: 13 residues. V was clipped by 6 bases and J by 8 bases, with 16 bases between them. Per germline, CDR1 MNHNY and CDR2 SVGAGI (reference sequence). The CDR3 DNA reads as TGTGCCAGCAGCCGAGACAGGACTTGGGGCTACACCTTC. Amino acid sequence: CASSRDRTWGYTF.

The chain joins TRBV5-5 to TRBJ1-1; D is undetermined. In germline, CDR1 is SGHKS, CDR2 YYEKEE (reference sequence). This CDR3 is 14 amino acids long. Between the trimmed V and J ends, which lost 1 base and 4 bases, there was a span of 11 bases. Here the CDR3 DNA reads TGTGCCAGCAGCTTGCTATGGAGGGCCACTGAAGCTTTCTTT. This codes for CASSLLWRATEAFF.

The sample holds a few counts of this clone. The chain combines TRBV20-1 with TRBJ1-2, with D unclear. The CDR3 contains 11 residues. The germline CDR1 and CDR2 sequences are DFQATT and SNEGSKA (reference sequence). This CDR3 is CSTTTLYGYTF. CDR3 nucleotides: TGCAGCACTACAACCCTCTATGGCTACACCTTC.

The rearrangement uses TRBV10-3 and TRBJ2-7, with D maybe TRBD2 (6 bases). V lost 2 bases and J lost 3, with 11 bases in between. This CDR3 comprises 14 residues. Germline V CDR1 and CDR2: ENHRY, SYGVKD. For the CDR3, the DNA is TGTGCCATCAGTGAGGGGGAGGCGATCTACGAGCAGTACTTC. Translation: CAISEGEAIYEQYF.

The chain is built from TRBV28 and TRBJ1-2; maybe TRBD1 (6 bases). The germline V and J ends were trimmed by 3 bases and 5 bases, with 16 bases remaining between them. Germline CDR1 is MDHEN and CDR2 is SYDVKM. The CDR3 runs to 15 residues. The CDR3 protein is CASSFRGSLSYGYTF. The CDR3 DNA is TGTGCCAGCAGTTTCAGGGGCTCGTTGAGTTATGGCTACACCTTC.

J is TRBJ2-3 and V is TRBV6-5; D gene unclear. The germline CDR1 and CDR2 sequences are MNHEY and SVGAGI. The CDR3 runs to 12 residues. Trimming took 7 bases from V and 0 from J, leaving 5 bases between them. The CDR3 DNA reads TGTGCCAGCAAGAGTAGCACAGATACGCAGTATTTT. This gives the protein CASKSSTDTQYF.

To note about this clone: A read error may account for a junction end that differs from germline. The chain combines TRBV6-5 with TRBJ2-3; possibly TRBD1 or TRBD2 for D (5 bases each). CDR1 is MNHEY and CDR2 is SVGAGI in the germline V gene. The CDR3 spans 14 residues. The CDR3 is CATSRGARTDTQYF. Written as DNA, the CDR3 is TGTGCCACCAGTAGAGGGGCAAGGACAGATACGCAGTATTTT.

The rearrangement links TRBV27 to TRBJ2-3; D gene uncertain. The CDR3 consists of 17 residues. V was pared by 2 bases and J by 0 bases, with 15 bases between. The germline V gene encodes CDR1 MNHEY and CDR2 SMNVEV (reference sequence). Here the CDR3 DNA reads TGTGCCAGCAGTTTAGGTGCGGCCAGGACGAGCACAGATACGCAGTATTTT. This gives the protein CASSLGAARTSTDTQYF.

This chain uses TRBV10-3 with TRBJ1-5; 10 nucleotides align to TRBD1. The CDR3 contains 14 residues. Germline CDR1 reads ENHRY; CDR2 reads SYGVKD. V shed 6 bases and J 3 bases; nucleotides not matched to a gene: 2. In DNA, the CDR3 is TGTGCCATCAGAGGGACAGGGGACAATCAGCCCCAGCATTTT. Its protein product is CAIRGTGDNQPQHF.

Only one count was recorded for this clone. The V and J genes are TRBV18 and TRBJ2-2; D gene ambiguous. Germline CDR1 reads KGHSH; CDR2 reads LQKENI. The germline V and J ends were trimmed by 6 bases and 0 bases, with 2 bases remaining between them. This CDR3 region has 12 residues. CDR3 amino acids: CASSSNTGELFF. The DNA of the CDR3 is TGTGCCAGCTCGTCGAACACCGGGGAGCTGTTTTTT.

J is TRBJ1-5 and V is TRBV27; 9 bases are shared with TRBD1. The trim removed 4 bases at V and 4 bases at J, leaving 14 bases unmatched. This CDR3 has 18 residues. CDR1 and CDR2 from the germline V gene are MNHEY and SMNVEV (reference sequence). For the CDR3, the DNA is TGTGCCAGCAGTTCGGGGATTAGGGACAGGGTTTCTAATCAGCCCCAGCATTTT. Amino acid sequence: CASSSGIRDRVSNQPQHF.